Below, 8 T cell receptor beta chains from the same sample are listed, as sequenced in a study of blood T cell repertoires in COVID-19. Measured with immunoSEQ multiplex PCR; TCRdb has only the in-frame clones, and not every one. Among a few hundred thousand clones listed, about nine tenths were seen once. Sequenced material: PBMCs or T cells enriched from blood (not recorded which). These receptors were taken from a young man who had recovered from COVID-19.

The chain recombines TRBV7-9 with TRBJ1-3, with D tentatively TRBD1 (6 bases). CDR1 and CDR2 (germline): SEHNR, FQNEAQ (reference sequence). The CDR3 loop spans 14 amino acids. V was pared by 3 bases and J by 6 bases, with 12 bases between. In DNA form, the CDR3 reads TGTGCCAGCAGCTTCACAGCAGGGGAAAACACCATATATTTT. Translating it yields CASSFTAGENTIYF.

CDR3 bases: TGTGCCAGCAGTGTGCGGGTTGGCAATCAGCCCCAGCATTTT. Its protein is CASSVRVGNQPQHF. J is TRBJ1-5 and V is TRBV27; D is unclear. Germline CDR1 MNHEY, CDR2 SMNVEV (reference sequence). The V and J ends lost 5 bases and 2 bases respectively, with 10 bases between them. CDR3 length equals 14 residues.

V usage is TRBV2 and J usage is TRBJ1-6; 9 bases are shared with TRBD1. Losses at the gene ends were 6 bases for V and 10 bases for J; bases not matched to a gene: 7. Germline CDR1 is SNHLY and CDR2 is FYNNEI. The CDR3 is 14 amino acids. The CDR3 here is CASRPGQGGSPLHF. The DNA of the CDR3 is TGTGCCAGCAGGCCGGGACAGGGAGGCTCACCCCTCCACTTT.

This rearrangement joins TRBV25-1 to TRBJ1-2; D might be TRBD1 (5 bases). The CDR3 is made up of 15 amino acids. The V gene lost 1 base and the J gene lost 2 bases, with 11 bases spanning the gap. Germline V lookup: CDR1 MGHDK, CDR2 SYGVNS. The CDR3 spells CASSESNRLNYGYTF. The CDR3 bases are TGTGCCAGCAGTGAATCTAACAGGCTGAACTATGGCTACACCTTC.

The chain joins TRBV15 to TRBJ1-5; D is undetermined. Germline assignment: CDR1 LNHNV and CDR2 YYDKDF (reference sequence). The CDR3 has 13 amino acids. V lost 3 bases and J 1 base, leaving 4 bases between the germline ends. The CDR3 coding sequence is TGTGCCACCAGCAGCCTAAGCAATCAGCCCCAGCATTTT. Translation gives CATSSLSNQPQHF.

The CDR3 sequence: CASSERLATDTQYF. The DNA for the CDR3 is TGTGCCAGCAGCGAGAGACTAGCCACAGATACGCAGTATTTT. The chain is built from TRBV7-9 and TRBJ2-3; TRBD2 aligns across 7 bases. Looked up from germline, CDR1 is SEHNR and CDR2 is FQNEAQ (reference sequence). The V gene end was trimmed by 5 bases and the J gene end by 2 bases; junction bases not matched to a gene: 4. The CDR3 covers 14 residues. Using reference TRBV7-9 and TRBJ2-3 for the parts outside the CDR3, the full variable domain is DTGVSQNPRHKITKRGQNVTFRCDPISEHNRLYWYRQTLGQGPEFLTYFQNEAQLEKSRLLSDRFSAERPKGSFSTLEIQRTEQGDSAMYLCASSERLATDTQYFGPGTRLTVL.

This chain joins TRBV5-1 and TRBJ1-1; 10 bases are shared with TRBD1. V lost 0 bases, J lost 7 bases, and 3 bases stayed unmatched. The CDR3 is 14 residues long. Germline lookup yields CDR1 SGHRS and CDR2 YFSETQ. CDR3 region: CASSLAGQGIEAFF. CDR3 nucleotides: TGCGCCAGCAGCTTGGCGGGACAGGGGATTGAAGCTTTCTTT.

This chain links TRBV6-6 with TRBJ1-6; D is perhaps TRBD1 (5 bases). In germline, CDR1 is MNHNY, CDR2 SVGAGI (reference sequence). The CDR3 totals 13 residues. Trimming took 8 bases from V and 4 from J, leaving 9 bases between them. The CDR3 sequence: CASGAPYNSPLHF. The DNA of the CDR3 is TGTGCCAGCGGGGCACCTTATAATTCACCCCTCCACTTT.